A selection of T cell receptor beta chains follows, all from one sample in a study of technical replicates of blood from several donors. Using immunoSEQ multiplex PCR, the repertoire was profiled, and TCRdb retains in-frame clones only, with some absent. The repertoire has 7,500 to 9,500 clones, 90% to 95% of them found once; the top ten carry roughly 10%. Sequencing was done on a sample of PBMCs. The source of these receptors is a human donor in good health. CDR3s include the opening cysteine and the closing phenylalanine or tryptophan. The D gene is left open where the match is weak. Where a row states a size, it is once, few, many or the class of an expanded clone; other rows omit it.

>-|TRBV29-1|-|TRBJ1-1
CSANRLRNTEAFF
TGCAGCGCTAACAGGTTGAGGAACACTGAAGCTTTCTTT
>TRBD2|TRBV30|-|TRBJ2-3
CAGSSGSTDTQYF
TGTGCCGGGTCTAGCGGTAGCACAGATACGCAGTATTTT
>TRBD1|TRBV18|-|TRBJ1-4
CASSRQGTNEKLFF
TGTGCCAGCTCACGACAGGGGACTAATGAAAAACTGTTTTTT
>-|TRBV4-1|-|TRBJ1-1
CASSQDLDPGAEAFF
TGCGCCAGCAGCCAAGATCTCGACCCGGGGGCTGAAGCTTTCTTT
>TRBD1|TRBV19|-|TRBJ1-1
CASSLTGTGFAEAFF
TGTGCCAGTAGTTTAACCGGGACAGGGTTCGCTGAAGCTTTCTTT
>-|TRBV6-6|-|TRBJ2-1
CASSYTGDEQFF
TGTGCCAGCAGTTACACAGGCGATGAGCAGTTCTTC
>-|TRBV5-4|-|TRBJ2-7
CASSLGAGLNYEQYF
TGTGCCAGCAGCTTGGGCGCAGGGTTGAACTACGAGCAGTACTTC
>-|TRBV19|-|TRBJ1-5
CASSLTGGNQPQHF
TGTGCCAGTAGTTTGACAGGAGGAAATCAGCCCCAGCATTTT
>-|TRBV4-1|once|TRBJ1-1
CASSRGGADTEAFF
TGCGCCAGCAGTCGCGGGGGGGCGGACACTGAAGCTTTCTTT
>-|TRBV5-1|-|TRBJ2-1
CASSLGLALVNEQFF
TGCGCCAGCAGCTTGGGGCTAGCACTCGTCAATGAGCAGTTCTTC
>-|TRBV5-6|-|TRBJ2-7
CASSSVGGASYEQYF
TGTGCCAGCAGCTCGGTTGGGGGGGCCTCCTACGAGCAGTACTTC
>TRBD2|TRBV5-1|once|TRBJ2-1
CASTILAGGNNEQFF
TGCGCCAGCACCATCCTAGCGGGAGGCAATAATGAGCAGTTCTTC
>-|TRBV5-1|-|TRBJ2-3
CASSRRWDTQYF
TGCGCCAGCAGCCGGAGGTGGGATACGCAGTATTTT
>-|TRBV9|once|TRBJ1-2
CASSVRTDSRGYGYTF
TGTGCCAGCAGCGTCAGGACAGACTCAAGGGGCTATGGCTACACCTTC
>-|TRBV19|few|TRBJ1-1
CATKAGVGTEAFF
TGTGCCACAAAAGCAGGGGTGGGCACTGAAGCTTTCTTT
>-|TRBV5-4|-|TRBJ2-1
CASTEGLANDEQFF
TGTGCCAGTACCGAGGGGCTAGCGAACGATGAGCAGTTCTTC
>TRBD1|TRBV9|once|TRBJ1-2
CASSVRDRGDQGGGYTF
TGTGCCAGCAGCGTCCGGGACAGGGGCGATCAGGGGGGTGGCTACACCTTC
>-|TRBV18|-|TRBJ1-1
CASSPTVQGPNTEAFF
TGTGCCAGCTCACCAACCGTTCAGGGCCCTAACACTGAAGCTTTCTTT
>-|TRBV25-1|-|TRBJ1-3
CASSVRNTIYF
TGTGCCAGCAGTGTCAGAAACACCATATATTTT
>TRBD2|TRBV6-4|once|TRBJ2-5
CASSGRLAGGRQETQYF
TGTGCCAGCAGTGGGAGACTAGCGGGAGGGCGGCAAGAGACCCAGTACTTC
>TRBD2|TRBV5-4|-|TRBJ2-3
CASSHALLAASTDTQYF
TGTGCCAGCAGCCATGCCTTACTAGCGGCTAGCACAGATACGCAGTATTTT
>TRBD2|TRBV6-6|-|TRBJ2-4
CASSPSLPGGRDIQYF
TGTGCCAGCAGCCCATCCCTACCCGGGGGGAGAGACATTCAGTACTTC
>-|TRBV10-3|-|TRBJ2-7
CAISESYSSYEQYF
TGTGCCATCAGTGAGTCGTACAGCTCCTACGAGCAGTACTTC
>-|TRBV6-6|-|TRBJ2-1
CASTRAPEGEQFF
TGTGCCAGCACCCGGGCCCCGGAGGGTGAGCAGTTCTTC
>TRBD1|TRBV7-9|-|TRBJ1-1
CASNTGAMNTEAFF
TGTGCCAGCAATACAGGGGCGATGAACACTGAAGCTTTCTTT